These T cell receptor beta chains were read from a single sample in a study of CD8 T cells in ankylosing spondylitis. MiXCR, applied by TCRdb to the 5' RACE reads, yields one record per CDR3 protein. In the table there are roughly 350,000 distinct CDR3 sequences, under 8.5% of which are singletons. The sequenced sample was blood, either unsorted or a sorted T cell fraction (not recorded which). These receptors originate from a male donor with ankylosing spondylitis. The CDR3 runs from the conserved cysteine through the conserved F or W. Fields, in order: V gene, D gene, J gene, clone size, CDR3 protein, CDR3 DNA. The D gene is left open where the match is weak. Size values are once, few and many counts, or a class for expanded clones, and some rows have none.

V: TRBV20-1; D: TRBD2; J: TRBJ2-1; size: few; CDR3: CSAWTSGRSSYNEQFF; DNA: TGCAGTGCTTGGACTAGCGGGAGGAGCTCCTACAATGAGCAGTTCTTC
V: TRBV5-6; D: TRBD1; J: TRBJ1-2; size: -; CDR3: CASSFQGANGYTF; DNA: TGTGCCAGCAGCTTCCAGGGGGCGAATGGCTACACCTTC
V: TRBV10-3; D: -; J: TRBJ2-3; size: few; CDR3: CAISELDPRADTQYF; DNA: TGTGCCATCAGTGAACTAGACCCGAGGGCAGATACGCAGTATTTT
V: TRBV11-1; D: -; J: TRBJ2-5; size: -; CDR3: CASSPRVLQETQYF; DNA: TGTGCCAGCAGCCCCCGCGTCCTCCAAGAGACCCAGTACTTC
V: TRBV9; D: -; J: TRBJ1-6; size: few; CDR3: CASSVGAASYNSPLHF; DNA: TGTGCCAGCAGCGTAGGGGCAGCCTCCTATAATTCACCCCTCCACTTT
V: TRBV7-9; D: TRBD2; J: TRBJ2-3; size: -; CDR3: CASSPGLAGIGTDTQYF; DNA: TGTGCCAGCAGCCCGGGACTAGCGGGAATTGGCACAGATACGCAGTATTTT
V: TRBV29-1; D: -; J: TRBJ1-5; size: few; CDR3: CSVGGDGQPQHF; DNA: TGCAGCGTTGGGGGGGATGGTCAGCCCCAGCATTTT
V: TRBV6-1; D: TRBD2; J: TRBJ2-7; size: -; CDR3: CASSKGSSGTLSYEQYF; DNA: TGTGCCAGCAGCAAAGGGTCTAGCGGTACCTTATCCTACGAGCAGTACTTC
V: TRBV5-1; D: -; J: TRBJ1-1; size: few; CDR3: CASSSGRGYTEAFF; DNA: TGCGCCAGCAGCAGCGGTAGGGGCTACACTGAAGCTTTCTTT
V: TRBV6-1; D: TRBD1; J: TRBJ1-1; size: -; CDR3: CASRGTMNTEAFF; DNA: TGTGCCTCCAGGGGGACCATGAACACTGAAGCTTTCTTT
V: TRBV7-9; D: TRBD1; J: TRBJ1-4; size: -; CDR3: CASSLGDRDTEKLFF; DNA: TGTGCCAGCAGTTTAGGGGACAGGGATACTGAAAAACTGTTTTTT
V: TRBV20-1; D: -; J: TRBJ2-5; size: -; CDR3: CSAQFQETQYF; DNA: TGCAGTGCGCAGTTCCAAGAGACCCAGTACTTC
V: TRBV6-1; D: TRBD2; J: TRBJ2-1; size: -; CDR3: CASGGGSGQFF; DNA: TGTGCCAGCGGGGGGGGGAGTGGGCAGTTCTTC
V: TRBV6-1; D: TRBD1; J: TRBJ1-2; size: few; CDR3: CASSPGTGHGYTF; DNA: TGTGCCAGCAGTCCCGGGACAGGGCATGGCTACACCTTC
V: TRBV29-1; D: -; J: TRBJ2-1; size: many; CDR3: CSVTGTLGVTYNEQFF; DNA: TGCAGCGTCACCGGGACATTAGGTGTGACCTACAATGAGCAGTTCTTC
V: TRBV7-9; D: -; J: TRBJ2-1; size: many; CDR3: CATDEDISYNEQFF; DNA: TGTGCCACCGACGAGGACATCTCCTACAATGAGCAGTTCTTC
V: TRBV7-9; D: TRBD2; J: TRBJ2-1; size: many; CDR3: CASSLALAGFWNEQFF; DNA: TGTGCCAGCAGCTTAGCGCTAGCGGGATTCTGGAATGAGCAGTTCTTC
V: TRBV5-1; D: -; J: TRBJ2-4; size: many; CDR3: CASSTRPKNIQYF; DNA: TGCGCCAGCAGCACAAGACCCAAAAACATTCAGTACTTC
V: TRBV25-1; D: TRBD1; J: TRBJ1-2; size: many; CDR3: CASSEDRDYGYTF; DNA: TGTGCCAGCAGTGAGGACAGGGACTATGGCTACACCTTC
V: TRBV7-9; D: -; J: TRBJ2-5; size: -; CDR3: CASSLTLRAETQYF; DNA: TGTGCCAGCAGCTTAACCCTGAGAGCAGAGACCCAGTACTTC
V: TRBV28; D: TRBD1; J: TRBJ2-7; size: many; CDR3: CAISRRDREVTGQYF; DNA: TGTGCCATTTCCCGCCGGGACAGGGAAGTAACGGGGCAGTACTTC
V: TRBV7-2; D: -; J: TRBJ2-6; size: -; CDR3: CASTRAGANVLTF; DNA: TGTGCCAGCACGAGGGCTGGGGCCAACGTCCTGACTTTC
V: TRBV28; D: TRBD1; J: TRBJ1-5; size: many; CDR3: CASRQQGNNQPQHF; DNA: TGTGCCAGCAGGCAACAGGGGAACAATCAGCCCCAGCATTTT
V: TRBV5-1; D: TRBD2; J: TRBJ2-1; size: -; CDR3: CASTRETSGAIYNEQFF; DNA: TGCGCCAGCACCAGAGAAACTAGCGGGGCCATCTACAATGAGCAGTTCTTC
V: TRBV6-5; D: -; J: TRBJ1-5; size: -; CDR3: CASSYSQGNQPQHF; DNA: TGTGCCAGCAGTTATAGTCAGGGTAATCAGCCCCAGCATTTT
V: TRBV7-3; D: TRBD2; J: TRBJ2-1; size: -; CDR3: CASSLWGSGRTSSYNEQFF; DNA: TGTGCCAGCAGCTTATGGGGTAGCGGGAGGACCAGCTCCTACAATGAGCAGTTCTTC
V: TRBV27; D: -; J: TRBJ1-4; size: -; CDR3: CASSLTIRGANEKLFF; DNA: TGTGCCAGCAGTTTAACGATCAGGGGAGCTAATGAAAAACTGTTTTTT
V: TRBV7-9; D: -; J: TRBJ1-5; size: few; CDR3: CASSPSQDQNPHF; DNA: TGTGCCAGCAGCCCCTCCCAGGATCAGAATCCGCATTTT
V: TRBV30; D: TRBD1; J: TRBJ2-1; size: many; CDR3: CAWSGTRTGGKEQFF; DNA: TGTGCCTGGAGTGGAACCAGGACAGGGGGCAAGGAGCAGTTCTTC